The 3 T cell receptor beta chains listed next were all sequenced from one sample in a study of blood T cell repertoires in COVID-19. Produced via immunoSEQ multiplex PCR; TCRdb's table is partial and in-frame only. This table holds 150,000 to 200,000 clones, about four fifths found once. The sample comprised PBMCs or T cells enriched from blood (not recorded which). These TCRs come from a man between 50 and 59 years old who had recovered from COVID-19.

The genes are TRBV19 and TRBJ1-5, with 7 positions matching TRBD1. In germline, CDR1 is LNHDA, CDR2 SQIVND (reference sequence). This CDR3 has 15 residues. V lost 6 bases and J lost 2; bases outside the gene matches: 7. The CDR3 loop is CASRARGIGNQPQHF. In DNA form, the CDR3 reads TGTGCCAGTAGGGCCAGGGGGATTGGCAATCAGCCCCAGCATTTT.

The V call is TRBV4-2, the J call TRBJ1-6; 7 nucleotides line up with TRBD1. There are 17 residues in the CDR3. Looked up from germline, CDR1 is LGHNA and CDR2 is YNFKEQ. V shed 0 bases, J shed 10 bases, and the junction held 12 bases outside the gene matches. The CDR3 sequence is CASSQETGTAGGSPLHF. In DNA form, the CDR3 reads TGTGCCAGCAGCCAAGAAACCGGGACAGCTGGTGGGTCACCCCTCCACTTT.

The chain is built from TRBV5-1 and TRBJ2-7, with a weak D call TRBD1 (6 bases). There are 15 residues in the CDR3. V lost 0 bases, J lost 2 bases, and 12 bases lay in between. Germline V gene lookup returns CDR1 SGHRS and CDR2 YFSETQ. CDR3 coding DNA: TGCGCCAGCAGCTTGGTAGTAGGGGGACCCTACGAGCAGTACTTC. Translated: CASSLVVGGPYEQYF.